This is a list of T cell receptor beta chains from one sample in a study of shared clonotypes between healthy human individuals. Sequencing used immunoSEQ multiplex PCR; TCRdb keeps in-frame clones, though not all of them. In the table there are more than 2,000,000 clones, roughly 93% of which are singletons. Sequencing used naive CD4+ T cells from PBMCs. Receptor source: a man in his late teens or twenties in good health. Some clones in this sample may be carry-over from other donors' samples. The CDR3 runs from the conserved cysteine through the conserved F or W. The order of the fields is V gene, D gene, clone size, CDR3 length, J gene, CDR3 protein, CDR3 DNA. The D gene is left open where the match is weak. Size is omitted from some rows. Given values are once, few, many or a class for expanded clones.

>TRBV5-1|.|.|11|TRBJ2-5
CASMTEETQYF
TGCGCCAGCATGACAGAAGAGACCCAGTACTTC
>TRBV5-1|.|.|17|TRBJ1-1
CASSLRGLRPMNTEAFF
TGCGCCAGCAGCTTGAGGGGACTAAGACCAATGAACACTGAAGCTTTCTTT
>TRBV9|TRBD2|once|15|TRBJ2-2
CASSALRTSAGELFF
TGTGCCAGCAGCGCCCTGCGGACTAGTGCGGGGGAGCTGTTTTTT
>TRBV28|.|.|13|TRBJ1-5
CASRRGWNQPQHF
TGTGCCAGCAGAAGGGGGTGGAATCAGCCCCAGCATTTT
>TRBV5-8|.|.|15|TRBJ1-1
CASSLEWGETGRAFF
TGTGCCAGCAGCTTGGAGTGGGGGGAGACGGGGAGAGCTTTCTTT
>TRBV9|TRBD2|.|16|TRBJ2-7
CASGTSGRVGGYEQYF
TGTGCCAGCGGGACTAGCGGGAGGGTAGGAGGCTACGAGCAGTACTTC
>TRBV4-2|TRBD2|.|17|TRBJ2-7
CASSLVASGRSSYEQYF
TGTGCCAGCAGCCTCGTGGCTAGCGGGAGGAGCTCCTACGAGCAGTACTTC
>TRBV19|TRBD2|.|15|TRBJ2-7
CASSTVAGFGHEQYF
TGTGCCAGTAGTACTGTAGCGGGATTCGGCCACGAGCAGTACTTC
>TRBV12-1|.|.|13|TRBJ2-3
CASNLLKTDTQYF
TGTGCCAGCAACCTCCTGAAAACAGATACGCAGTATTTT
>TRBV9|TRBD1|.|16|TRBJ2-1
CASSARQGSSYNEQFF
TGTGCCAGCAGCGCCAGACAGGGAAGCTCCTACAATGAGCAGTTCTTC
>TRBV15|.|.|13|TRBJ1-2
CATSRDSTDSPTF
TGTGCCACCAGCAGAGATTCAACGGATAGTCCCACCTTC
>TRBV2|.|few|13|TRBJ1-2
CASSREDGYGYTF
TGTGCCAGCAGTAGGGAGGATGGCTATGGCTACACCTTC
>TRBV6-6|TRBD2|.|14|TRBJ2-1
CASSYPTSGSVLFF
TGTGCCAGCAGTTACCCGACTAGCGGGAGTGTCCTGTTCTTC
>TRBV28|.|.|13|TRBJ1-2
CASSQGLGYGYTF
TGTGCCAGCAGCCAAGGGTTGGGCTATGGCTACACCTTC
>TRBV7-9|.|.|16|TRBJ1-5
CASSPEWGELNQPQHF
TGTGCCAGCAGCCCGGAATGGGGTGAGCTCAATCAGCCCCAGCATTTT
>TRBV9|TRBD1|.|15|TRBJ2-2
CASSVTGQGAGELFF
TGTGCCAGCAGCGTAACGGGACAGGGGGCCGGGGAGCTGTTTTTT
>TRBV9|TRBD1|.|14|TRBJ2-7
CASSPGQGDYEQYF
TGTGCCAGCAGCCCCGGACAGGGGGACTACGAGCAGTACTTC
>TRBV5-1|TRBD2|.|17|TRBJ2-1
CASGEGQPVFPHNEQFF
TGCGCCAGCGGGGAGGGCCAACCTGTATTTCCTCACAATGAGCAGTTCTTC
>TRBV10-3|.|.|14|TRBJ1-1
CAISLTGLNTEAFF
TGTGCCATCAGTCTGACAGGCCTGAACACTGAAGCTTTCTTT
>TRBV25-1|.|.|14|TRBJ1-2
CASSGVRLDSGYTF
TGTGCCAGCAGTGGCGTACGGTTAGATTCGGGCTACACCTTC
>TRBV4-2|TRBD2|.|16|TRBJ2-3
CASSRGLAGVTDTQYF
TGTGCCAGCAGCCGGGGACTAGCGGGAGTGACAGATACGCAGTATTTT
>TRBV7-9|.|.|15|TRBJ2-7
CASSLVSVPSYEQYF
TGTGCCAGCAGCTTAGTAAGCGTTCCCTCCTACGAGCAGTACTTC
>TRBV28|.|.|14|TRBJ1-1
CASRRAGRYTEAFF
TGTGCCAGCAGGCGAGCCGGTCGGTACACTGAAGCTTTCTTT
>TRBV2|.|.|14|TRBJ2-7
CASRLGTSLYEQYF
TGTGCCAGCAGGCTAGGGACTTCACTATACGAGCAGTACTTC
>TRBV5-1|.|.|15|TRBJ2-1
CASSLDFTPYNEQFF
TGCGCCAGCAGCTTGGACTTCACCCCCTACAATGAGCAGTTCTTC
>TRBV18|.|few|13|TRBJ2-1
CASSPESAVAKFF
TGTGCCAGCTCACCAGAGTCGGCGGTGGCGAAGTTCTTC
>TRBV7-9|TRBD1|once|17|TRBJ2-2
CASSPRRGGGKTGELFF
TGTGCCAGCAGCCCCCGAAGAGGGGGCGGTAAAACCGGGGAGCTGTTTTTT
>TRBV5-6|.|.|15|TRBJ1-1
CASSPRRRLNTEAFF
TGTGCCAGCAGCCCGAGAAGGAGACTGAACACTGAAGCTTTCTTT
>TRBV10-2|TRBD2|.|16|TRBJ2-1
CASSRSIAGERNEQFF
TGCGCCAGCAGTCGCTCTATAGCGGGAGAAAGGAATGAGCAGTTCTTC
>TRBV5-1|TRBD2|.|17|TRBJ2-7
CASSPGTSGRAIYEQYF
TGCGCCAGCAGCCCCGGGACTAGCGGGAGGGCTATATACGAGCAGTACTTC
>TRBV28|TRBD1|few|15|TRBJ1-1
CASSDRDSGNTEAFF
TGTGCCAGCAGTGACCGGGACAGCGGGAACACTGAAGCTTTCTTT
>TRBV18|.|once|12|TRBJ2-5
CASSTGGGTQYF
TGTGCCAGCTCCACCGGAGGGGGGACCCAGTACTTC